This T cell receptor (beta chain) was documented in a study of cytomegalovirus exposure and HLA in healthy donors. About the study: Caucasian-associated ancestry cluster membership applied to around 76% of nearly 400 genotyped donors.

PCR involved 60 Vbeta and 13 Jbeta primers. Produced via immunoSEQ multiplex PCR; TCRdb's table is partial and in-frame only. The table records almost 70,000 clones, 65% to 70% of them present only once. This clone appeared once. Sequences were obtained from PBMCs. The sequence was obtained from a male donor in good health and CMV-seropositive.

CDR3 region: CASSWGLDSYEQYF. The CDR3 bases are TGCGCCAGCAGCTGGGGACTGGACTCCTACGAGCAGTACTTC. The chain has TRBV5-1 and TRBJ2-7, with a tentative D call TRBD2 (6 bases). Germline assignment: CDR1 SGHRS and CDR2 YFSETQ. V was shortened by 3 bases and J by 0 bases, with 10 bases between the two germline ends. The CDR3 extends over 14 amino acids.